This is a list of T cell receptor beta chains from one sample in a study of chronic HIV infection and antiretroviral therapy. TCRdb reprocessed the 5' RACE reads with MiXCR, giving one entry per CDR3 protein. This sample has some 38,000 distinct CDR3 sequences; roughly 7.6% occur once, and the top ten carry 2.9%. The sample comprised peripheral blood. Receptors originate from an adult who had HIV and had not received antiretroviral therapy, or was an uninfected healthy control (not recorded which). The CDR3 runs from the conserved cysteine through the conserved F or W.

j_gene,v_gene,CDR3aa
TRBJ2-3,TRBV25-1,CASRLAGLTDTKYF
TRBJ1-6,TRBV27,CASTRTGYNSPLHF
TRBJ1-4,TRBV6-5,CASSIRRTDEKLFF
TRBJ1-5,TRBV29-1,CSVSQGDQPQHF
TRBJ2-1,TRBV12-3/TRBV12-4,CASSPSGPPGCFF
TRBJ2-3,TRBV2,CASSESSDTQYF
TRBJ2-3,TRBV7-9,CASTPGSYTDTQYF
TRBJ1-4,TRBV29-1,CSAQDEGLTEEKLFF
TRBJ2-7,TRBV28,CASSGGAGNYEQYF
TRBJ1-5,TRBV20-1,CSATVMGIGNQPQHF
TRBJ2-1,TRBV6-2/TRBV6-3,CASSNTLGYNEQFF
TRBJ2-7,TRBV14,CASSQAGTVFYEQYF
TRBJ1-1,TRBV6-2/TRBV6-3,CASNSVNTEAFF
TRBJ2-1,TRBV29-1,CSVYDRDRKYNEQFF
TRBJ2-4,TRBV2,CASKKDRGKNIQYF
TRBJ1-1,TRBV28,CASSSGQMNTEAFF
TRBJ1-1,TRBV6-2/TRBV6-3,CASSLAWTEAFF
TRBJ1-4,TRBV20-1,CSAYNEKLFF
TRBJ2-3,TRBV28,CASSFGTGATDTQYF
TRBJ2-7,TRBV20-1,CSAWTESYEQYF
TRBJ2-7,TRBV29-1,CSGKTDRGSGEQYF
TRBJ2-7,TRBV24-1,CATSRQSSSYEQYF
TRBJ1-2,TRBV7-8,CASSQRPENYGYTF
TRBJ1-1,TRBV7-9,CASTLWGTETFF
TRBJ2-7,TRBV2,CASSPIYEQYF
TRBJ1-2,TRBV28,CASSPRRQALNYGYTF
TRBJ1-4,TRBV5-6,CASSRDSNEKLFF
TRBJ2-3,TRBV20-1,CSARVLQTTASTDTQYF
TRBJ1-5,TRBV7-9,CASSLDNQPQHF
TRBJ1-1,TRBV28,CASSYTEGTEAFF
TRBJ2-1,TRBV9,CASSVAGSGYNEQFF
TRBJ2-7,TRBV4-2,CASSQVIAGSYEQYF
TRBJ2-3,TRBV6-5,CASSSHGDTQYF
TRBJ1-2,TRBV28,CASSSASDGSPYGYTF
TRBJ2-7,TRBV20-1,CSARDLGGRITYEQYF
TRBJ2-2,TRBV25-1,CASSDPTDYTGELFF
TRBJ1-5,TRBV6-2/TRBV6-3,CASSWSGTSNQPQHF
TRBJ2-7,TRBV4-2,CASSQRDGDYEQYF
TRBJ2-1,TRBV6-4,CASSDSAEANNEQFF
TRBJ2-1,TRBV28,CASSLTPAGLPYNEQFF
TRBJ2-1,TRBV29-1,CSVEDRHGGVSLNEQFF
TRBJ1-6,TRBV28,CASSSRRNSPLHF
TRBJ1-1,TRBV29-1,CSVAHMNTEAFF
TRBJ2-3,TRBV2,CASKPGAGTDTQYF
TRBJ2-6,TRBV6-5,CASSTTGEGSGANVLTF
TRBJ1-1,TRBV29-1,CSVGIQSLATEAFF
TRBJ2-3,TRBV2,CASIGFTSTDTQYF
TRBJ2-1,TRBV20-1,CSAIPGRIPHEQFF
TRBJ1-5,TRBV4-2,CASSQDRHQPQHF
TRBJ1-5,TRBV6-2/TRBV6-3,CASIKGGGNQPQHF